A single sample is the source of the 11 T cell receptor beta chains below, sequenced in a study of blood T cell repertoires in COVID-19. Assay used: immunoSEQ multiplex PCR; TCRdb lists only in-frame clones, some missing. This sample has approximately 53,000 clones; more than 85% occur once, and the top ten carry around 10%. The sequencing sample was made of peripheral blood. These receptors were taken from a woman of 80 years or more with acute or convalescent COVID-19.

V and J are TRBV7-3 and TRBJ2-5; 15 nucleotides line up with TRBD2. V trimming: 6 bases; J trimming: 2 bases; junction bases outside the gene matches: 4. The germline CDR1 and CDR2 sequences are SGHTA and FQGTGA. CDR3 length equals 16 residues. CDR3 nucleotides: TGTGCCAGCAGTAACGGACTAGCGGGAGGGCAAGAGACCCAGTACTTC. Protein sequence: CASSNGLAGGQETQYF.

The chain has TRBV9 and TRBJ1-2, with D possibly TRBD1 on 5 matching bases. V was cut by 3 bases and J by 8 bases, with 17 bases left in between. Germline V gene lookup returns CDR1 SGDLS and CDR2 YYNGEE. The CDR3 loop spans 14 amino acids. The CDR3 spells CASSDHQGFRGYTF. CDR3 in DNA: TGTGCCAGCAGCGACCACCAGGGTTTCCGGGGCTACACCTTC.

The chain recombines TRBV5-5 with TRBJ2-7; no definite D call. The V gene lost 1 base and the J gene lost 4 bases, with 6 bases spanning the gap. The CDR3 has 12 residues. Looked up from germline, CDR1 is SGHKS and CDR2 is YYEKEE (reference sequence). The chain's CDR3 is CASSLNGYEQYF. CDR3 nucleotide sequence: TGTGCCAGCAGCTTGAACGGGTACGAGCAGTACTTC.

The CDR3, as DNA: TGTGCCAGCAGCTTAGGGGTCACTGAAGCTTTCTTT. Translating it yields CASSLGVTEAFF. V and J are TRBV5-4 and TRBJ1-1; TRBD1 might be the D (5 bases). The ends were cut back, 2 bases at V and 4 bases at J, with 6 bases in the middle. The CDR3 runs to 12 residues. Germline CDR1 is SGHNT and CDR2 is YYREEE (reference sequence). Supplemented by reference TRBV5-4 and TRBJ1-1, the full variable domain reads ETGVTQSPTHLIKTRGQQVTLRCSSQSGHNTVSWYQQALGQGPQFIFQYYREEENGRGNFPPRFSGLQFPNYSSELNVNALELDDSALYLCASSLGVTEAFFGQGTRLTVV.

V and J are TRBV7-2 and TRBJ2-7; D is perhaps TRBD2 (6 bases). V lost 5 bases and J lost 2, with 13 bases in between. The germline gives CDR1 SGHTA, CDR2 FQGNSA. The CDR3 consists of 14 residues. The CDR3: CASSPRGTPYEQYF. DNA for the CDR3: TGTGCCAGCAGCCCCCGCGGGACCCCCTACGAGCAGTACTTC.

J is TRBJ2-1 and V is TRBV18; TRBD1 agrees at 10 bases. The CDR3 has 16 residues. After removal of 2 bases from V and 6 bases from J, the junction contained 7 bases not matched to a gene. From germline, CDR1 is KGHSH and CDR2 LQKENI. For the CDR3, the DNA is TGTGCCAGCTCACCATATCACGGACAGGGGGGCAATGAGCAGTTCTTC. Translated: CASSPYHGQGGNEQFF. Full variable domain (missing parts from reference TRBV18 and TRBJ2-1): NAGVMQNPRHLVRRRGQEARLRCSPMKGHSHVYWYRQLPEEGLKFMVYLQKENIIDESGMPKERFSAEFPKEGPSILRIQQVVRGDSAAYFCASSPYHGQGGNEQFFGPGTRLTVL.

A note on this clone: One end of the junction fails to match germline, which may point to a read error. The chain has TRBV7-7 and TRBJ2-7; 9 nucleotides agree with TRBD1. Germline V gene data show CDR1 as SSHAT and CDR2 as FNYEAQ (reference sequence). This CDR3 contains 17 residues. CDR3 DNA: TGTGCTAGCAGCCCCGGGACAGGGTCAAGGCCGGATCGCGAGCAGTACTTC. Its protein product is CASSPGTGSRPDREQYF.

This clone was seen a handful of times. The chain combines TRBV4-1 with TRBJ1-2; TRBD1 agrees at 9 bases. Germline-derived CDR1 and CDR2 are MGHRA and YSYEKL. There are 14 residues in the CDR3. The J segment lost 7 bases and the V segment lost 4 bases, leaving 7 bases of the junction unmatched. The DNA for the CDR3 is TGCGCCAGCAGCCTTGTTCGACAGGGGGGTGGCTACACCTTC. Its protein is CASSLVRQGGGYTF.

The chain has TRBV18 and TRBJ2-7; 9 bases are shared with TRBD2. The V gene end was trimmed by 4 bases and the J gene end by 5 bases; junction bases not matched to a gene: 6. Germline V gene sequence: CDR1 KGHSH, CDR2 LQKENI. This CDR3 region has 14 residues. CDR3 region: CASSLQREANEQYF. The DNA of the CDR3 is TGTGCCAGCTCACTTCAGCGGGAGGCGAACGAGCAGTACTTC.

The chain uses TRBV4-2 and TRBJ2-1; TRBD2 matches at 10 bases. This CDR3 region has 15 residues. The V gene end was trimmed by 6 bases and the J gene end by 5 bases; junction bases not matched to a gene: 7. Germline V gives CDR1 LGHNA, CDR2 YNFKEQ. The CDR3: CASRLRTSGNNEQFF. The CDR3 nucleotides are TGTGCCAGCAGGCTAAGGACTAGCGGAAACAATGAGCAGTTCTTC.

The V gene is TRBV30, the J gene TRBJ2-1, with D possibly matching TRBD2 (6 bases). Germline values: CDR1 GTSNPN, CDR2 SVGIG (reference sequence). The CDR3 is made up of 13 amino acids. With 7 bases removed from V and 6 bases from J, the gap between germline ends came to 16 bases. This chain's CDR3 is CASTRTGGNEQFF. The CDR3 DNA reads as TGTGCCTCGACCAGAACCGGGGGCAATGAGCAGTTCTTC.